What follows are 22 T cell receptor beta chains derived from one specimen sequenced in a study of blood T cell repertoires in COVID-19. TCRdb keeps only in-frame clones here, not all; method: immunoSEQ multiplex PCR. The table shows tens of thousands of clones, with over 85% occurring only once. Sequenced sample: peripheral blood. The receptors were sampled from a man in his fifties with COVID-19, enrolled during active disease.

The chain joins TRBV6-4 to TRBJ1-6, with no clear D. CDR1 is MRHNA, CDR2 SNTAGT, per germline. CDR3 length: 18 amino acids. The V end lost 4 bases, the J end lost 1 base, and 17 bases lay between the germline ends. The CDR3 region is CASSVRQVRLSYNSPLHF. The DNA for the CDR3 is TGTGCCAGCAGTGTTAGGCAGGTTAGGTTATCCTATAATTCACCCCTCCACTTT.

V and J are TRBV5-1 and TRBJ1-2; TRBD1 matches 9 bases. This CDR3 contains 15 residues. The junction had 12 bases not matched to a gene; V was cut back by 3 bases and J by 9 bases. CDR1 and CDR2 from the germline V gene are SGHRS and YFSETQ. This CDR3 is CASSSGTRDRVRYTF. The CDR3 DNA sequence: TGCGCCAGCAGCTCCGGAACCCGGGACAGGGTGCGCTACACCTTC.

The chain joins TRBV4-3 to TRBJ1-1; the match to TRBD1 covers 9 bases. The V gene's germline CDR1 is LGHNA and CDR2 YSLEER. This CDR3 is built from 14 residues. Trimming cost V 5 bases and J 3 bases; bases outside gene matches: 4. CDR3 coding DNA: TGCGCCAGCAGCTCCGGACAGGGGTACACTGAAGCTTTCTTT. It specifies CASSSGQGYTEAFF.

A single count supports this clone. The chain uses TRBV5-5 and TRBJ1-1; 7 bases map to TRBD1. Trimming at V came to 2 bases and at J to 5 bases, leaving 3 bases not matched to a gene. In germline, CDR1 is SGHKS, CDR2 YYEKEE (reference sequence). The CDR3 has 13 amino acids. DNA for the CDR3: TGTGCCAGCAGCTTCGGGACAGAAACTGAAGCTTTCTTT. Its translation: CASSFGTETEAFF.

The chain links TRBV5-5 to TRBJ2-7, with 8 bases fitting TRBD2. J lost 1 base, V lost 6 bases, and 6 bases had no gene match. Germline values: CDR1 SGHKS, CDR2 YYEKEE (reference sequence). The length of the CDR3 is 14 residues. The CDR3 is CASNGLASSYEQYF. Here the CDR3 DNA reads TGTGCCAGCAACGGACTAGCCTCTTCCTACGAGCAGTACTTC.

The chain uses TRBV28 and TRBJ1-6, with TRBD1 matching 10 bases. Per germline, CDR1 MDHEN and CDR2 SYDVKM. Unmatched junction bases numbered 10, after V lost 1 base and J lost 16 bases. The CDR3 spans 15 residues. The CDR3 DNA reads as TGTGCCAGCAGTTTATTAGAGACAGGGGGCATTGGGCTCCACTTT. Amino acids: CASSLLETGGIGLHF.

This chain connects TRBV11-2 to TRBJ1-2; 10 bases are shared with TRBD1. J lost 10 bases, V lost 5 bases, and 10 bases had no gene match. Germline CDR1 and CDR2: SGHAT and FQNNGV. The CDR3 consists of 14 residues. CDR3 coding DNA: TGTGCCAGCAGCCTCGACAGGGGGCGAAGGGTCTACACCTTC. It yields the protein CASSLDRGRRVYTF.

The rearrangement links TRBV7-9 to TRBJ1-2; no firm D call. V dropped 1 base and J dropped 8 bases, with 5 bases sitting between them. This CDR3 is built from 11 residues. CDR1 is SEHNR, CDR2 FQNEAQ, per germline (reference sequence). The CDR3 DNA sequence: TGTGCCAGCAGCTTAGTCGGGGGCTACACCTTC. This translates into CASSLVGGYTF.

V is TRBV18 and J is TRBJ1-1; 11 bases are shared with TRBD1. The CDR3 consists of 15 residues. V trimming: 5 bases; J trimming: 3 bases; junction bases outside the gene matches: 5. Per the germline V gene, CDR1 is KGHSH and CDR2 is LQKENI. CDR3 coding DNA: TGTGCCAGCTCAGAGGGGACAGGGGGGTACACTGAAGCTTTCTTT. Translating it yields CASSEGTGGYTEAFF.

V is TRBV5-1 and J is TRBJ2-5, with 10 bases that match TRBD2. The junction had 6 bases not matched to a gene; V was cut back by 4 bases and J by 0 bases. The CDR3 covers 16 residues. Germline assignment: CDR1 SGHRS and CDR2 YFSETQ. In DNA, the CDR3 is TGCGCCAGCAGCCTAACACTAGCGGGGCACCAAGAGACCCAGTACTTC. It specifies CASSLTLAGHQETQYF.

To note about this clone: Within the sample, other DNA sequences also encode this same CDR3. This chain links TRBV24-1 with TRBJ1-2; 8 positions match TRBD1. The V and J ends lost 4 bases and 5 bases, in that order; junction bases with no gene match: 2. This CDR3 spans 13 amino acids. From germline, CDR1 is KGHDR and CDR2 SFDVKD. CDR3 in amino acids: CATSDGQGYGYTF. DNA for the CDR3: TGTGCCACCAGTGACGGACAGGGTTATGGCTACACCTTC.

In nucleotides, the CDR3 is TGTGCCAGCAGCTTGACAGTGGGGTCCTACGAGCAGTACTTC. This translates into CASSLTVGSYEQYF. This chain uses TRBV11-2 with TRBJ2-7, with a possible D match to TRBD1 (5 bases). The CDR3 consists of 14 residues. CDR1 SGHAT and CDR2 FQNNGV come from the germline V gene. The germline V and J ends were trimmed by 3 bases and 1 base, with 10 bases remaining between them.

This clone was counted once. DNA for the CDR3: TGTGCCAGCAGCTTGCTGACAGGGGAAGAGACCCAGTACTTC. Translating gives CASSLLTGEETQYF. The V gene is TRBV5-6, the J gene TRBJ2-5, with TRBD1 matching 8 bases. The V gene's germline CDR1 is SGHDT and CDR2 YYEEEE. Trimming at V came to 1 base and at J to 3 bases, leaving 2 bases not matched to a gene. CDR3 length equals 14 residues.

The gene calls are TRBV11-2 and TRBJ2-7, with 7 bases that match TRBD1. The junction had 15 bases not matched to a gene; V was cut back by 4 bases and J by 3 bases. From germline, CDR1 is SGHAT and CDR2 FQNNGV. The CDR3 has 17 amino acids. The CDR3 loop reads CASSSLTGRTTNYEQYF. The DNA of the CDR3 is TGTGCCAGCAGCTCCCTGACAGGGCGGACCACAAACTACGAGCAGTACTTC.

This clone has only one observation. The chain joins TRBV9 to TRBJ2-1; TRBD1 might be the D (5 bases). The germline CDR1 and CDR2 sequences are SGDLS and YYNGEE. This CDR3 is 13 amino acids long. With 0 bases removed from V and 7 bases from J, the gap between germline ends came to 8 bases. The DNA of the CDR3 is TGTGCCAGCAGCGTAGGACAGAAAAATGAGCAGTTCTTC. Protein sequence: CASSVGQKNEQFF.

The genes are TRBV7-9 and TRBJ1-3; 7 bases are a match to TRBD1. The V gene end was trimmed by 5 bases and the J gene end by 0 bases; junction bases not matched to a gene: 10. The CDR3 length is 17 residues. Germline CDR1 reads SEHNR; CDR2 reads FQNEAQ (reference sequence). The CDR3 region has the DNA TGTGCCAGCAGCCGAACTCTTGACAGGGACTCTGGAAACACCATATATTTT. This encodes CASSRTLDRDSGNTIYF.

The chain uses TRBV19 and TRBJ1-2; no clear D gene. The CDR3 has 14 amino acids. V gave up 1 base and J gave up 8 bases, with 14 bases separating them. Germline assignment: CDR1 LNHDA and CDR2 SQIVND (reference sequence). CDR3 loop: CASSIVTGSKGYTF. The CDR3 DNA reads as TGTGCCAGTAGTATAGTAACGGGATCTAAGGGCTACACCTTC. Combining the CDR3 with reference TRBV19 and TRBJ1-2 gives the whole variable domain DGGITQSPKYLFRKEGQNVTLSCEQNLNHDAMYWYRQDPGQGLRLIYYSQIVNDFQKGDIAEGYSVSREKKESFPLTVTSAQKNPTAFYLCASSIVTGSKGYTFGSGTRLTVV.

This chain connects TRBV28 to TRBJ1-5, with 8 positions matching TRBD1. The CDR3 totals 16 residues. Germline V gene lookup returns CDR1 MDHEN and CDR2 SYDVKM. The V and J ends lost 5 bases and 11 bases, in that order; junction bases with no gene match: 17. Here the CDR3 reads CASSPSWRDRGKSQHF. In nucleotides, the CDR3 is TGTGCCAGCAGTCCCTCTTGGAGAGACAGGGGAAAGTCCCAGCATTTT. Variable domain in full (rest from reference TRBV28 and TRBJ1-5): DVKVTQSSRYLVKRTGEKVFLECVQDMDHENMFWYRQDPGLGLRLIYFSYDVKMKEKGDIPEGYSVSREKKERFSLILESASTNQTSMYLCASSPSWRDRGKSQHFGDGTRLSIL.

This clone was observed once. The sample has other DNA sequences that encode this CDR3 too. The CDR3 coding sequence is TGCGCCAGCAGCCTCGGTGGCACAGATACGCAGTATTTT. Encoded protein: CASSLGGTDTQYF. The chain joins TRBV5-1 to TRBJ2-3, with D unclear. V was trimmed by 4 bases and J by 1 base, leaving 7 bases between them. CDR1 SGHRS and CDR2 YFSETQ come from the germline V gene. The CDR3 length is 13 residues. The full variable domain, rest sourced from reference TRBV5-1 and TRBJ2-3, is KAGVTQTPRYLIKTRGQQVTLSCSPISGHRSVSWYQQTPGQGLQFLFEYFSETQRNKGNFPGRFSGRQFSNSRSEMNVSTLELGDSALYLCASSLGGTDTQYFGPGTRLTVL.

The chain is built from TRBV7-9 and TRBJ2-2, with TRBD2 as a possible D gene (7 bases). V dropped 5 bases and J dropped 3 bases, with 16 bases sitting between them. From germline, CDR1 is SEHNR and CDR2 FQNEAQ (reference sequence). The CDR3 totals 16 residues. The CDR3 sequence is CASSPWDYRDTGELFF. As DNA, the CDR3 is TGTGCCAGCAGCCCGTGGGACTACAGGGACACCGGGGAGCTGTTTTTT.

The genes are TRBV4-3 and TRBJ2-3, with 11 bases matching TRBD2. Losses at the gene ends were 0 bases for V and 9 bases for J; bases not matched to a gene: 11. The CDR3 has 17 residues. Germline V lookup: CDR1 LGHNA, CDR2 YSLEER. CDR3 protein: CASSQDSGRAEGGTQYF. The CDR3, as DNA: TGCGCCAGCAGCCAAGATAGCGGGAGGGCCGAGGGGGGAACGCAGTATTTT.

The chain uses TRBV19 and TRBJ1-3, with TRBD1 as a possible D gene (6 bases). This CDR3 is 16 amino acids long. The germline CDR1 and CDR2 sequences are LNHDA and SQIVND (reference sequence). The ends were cut back, 5 bases at V and 4 bases at J, with 18 bases in the middle. The CDR3: CASSSSGDPGGNTIYF. The CDR3 coding sequence is TGTGCCAGTAGTTCATCAGGGGATCCTGGAGGAAACACCATATATTTT.